Listed below are T cell receptor beta chains from one sample, sequenced in a study of Ad26.COV2.S vaccination and SARS-CoV-2 variants. Here immunoSEQ multiplex PCR was the method, and the copy in TCRdb shows in-frame clones only, minus some. The table includes roughly 330,000 clones, 85% to 90% detected once. The source material was peripheral blood, sampled in a trial of Ad26.COV2.S vaccine versus placebo. The receptor source for this set is a person between 18 and 65 years old who received the Ad26.COV2.S COVID-19 vaccine or a placebo. The CDR3 runs from the conserved cysteine through the conserved F or W. D genes are given only for firm matches. Size is stated for part of the rows, as once, few or many counts, or as a class when the clone is expanded.

>TRBJ2-2|-|-|TRBV4-1
TGCGCCAGCAGCCAAGTAGACAGCGTGGATCGTCAGGGAAGGAGCGGGGAGCTGTTTTTT
CASSQVDSVDRQGRSGELFF
>TRBJ1-4|-|once|TRBV5-1
TGCGCCAGCAGATCGCAGCCGGACTTGAATGAAAAACTGTTTTTT
CASRSQPDLNEKLFF
>TRBJ1-2|-|medium-sized|TRBV6-6
TGTGCCAGCAGTTACTCAGGGGCCCGCTTAGATGGCTACACCTTC
CASSYSGARLDGYTF
>TRBJ1-6|TRBD1|-|TRBV18
TGTGCCAGCTCACCTCCGGGACAGGGTGGATCCCTCCACTTT
CASSPPGQGGSLHF
>TRBJ1-1|-|-|TRBV9
TGTGCCAGCAGCGTAGGAAGTAGTGAAGCTTTCTTT
CASSVGSSEAFF
>TRBJ1-6|-|-|TRBV5-1
TGCGCCAGCAGCTTGGAGCCAGTAAGCTCCTATAATTCACCCCTCCACTTT
CASSLEPVSSYNSPLHF
>TRBJ2-3|TRBD2|-|TRBV11-2
TGTGCCAGCAGCCGGCAGAGCGGGGGGTCTGGAGATACGCAGTATTTT
CASSRQSGGSGDTQYF
>TRBJ1-1|-|once|TRBV3-1/TRBV3-2
TGTGCCAGCAGCCAAGTGGTAGGGGGAGAAAAAGCTTTCTTT
CASSQVVGGEKAFF
>TRBJ2-1|TRBD1|-|TRBV5-4
TGTGCCAGCAGCTCTATGGGGGACAGCCACCGATACAATGAGCAGTTCTTC
CASSSMGDSHRYNEQFF
>TRBJ2-1|-|once|TRBV19
TGTGCCAGTACCCCCTGGGGCAGGGGATCCTACAATGAGCAGTTCTTC
CASTPWGRGSYNEQFF
>TRBJ2-5|-|-|TRBV3-1/TRBV3-2
TGTGCCAGCAGCCCTACCCTGGGCAGGGGACAAGAGACCCAGTACTTC
CASSPTLGRGQETQYF
>TRBJ2-2|-|-|TRBV6-5
TGTGCCAGCAGTCCGAATAGCGGCCCCGGGGAGCTGTTTTTT
CASSPNSGPGELFF
>TRBJ2-1|TRBD1|-|TRBV19
TGTGCCAGTAGTTCCCGACAGGGGGGGTTCAATGAGCAGTTCTTC
CASSSRQGGFNEQFF